Following are 5 T cell receptor beta chains from one sample sequenced in a study of long-term antiretroviral therapy in people with HIV. The run of the v3.0 immunoSEQ assay was at survey level. TCRdb's copy holds only in-frame clones and misses some; the assay was immunoSEQ multiplex PCR. Here the sample spans tens of thousands of clones, 80% to 90% being singletons. This sample comprised unsorted PBMCs, obtained 0.8 years before starting antiretroviral therapy. All receptors come from a young man with HIV.

This clone was found once. The chain recombines TRBV14 with TRBJ1-1; D might be TRBD1 (5 bases). The CDR3 consists of 14 residues. Germline CDR1 SGHDN, CDR2 FVKESK. The V gene lost 0 bases and the J gene lost 7 bases, with 12 bases spanning the gap. CDR3 bases: TGTGCCAGCAGCCAAGAAGGCAGGGCCCATGAAGCTTTCTTT. It is translated as CASSQEGRAHEAFF.

In DNA form, the CDR3 reads TGTGCCAGCAGCTTGTCGCTAGCGGGAGGTGATGAGCAGTTCTTC. Translated, it gives CASSLSLAGGDEQFF. The V call is TRBV5-4, the J call TRBJ2-1; the match to TRBD2 covers 11 bases. The J segment lost 8 bases and the V segment lost 1 base, leaving 5 bases of the junction unmatched. Per germline, CDR1 SGHNT and CDR2 YYREEE (reference sequence). This CDR3 is built from 15 residues.

This clone was counted a few times. The chain joins TRBV14 to TRBJ1-2; D is possibly TRBD1 (5 bases). This CDR3 has 14 amino acids. Germline lookup yields CDR1 SGHDN and CDR2 FVKESK. Trimming removed 1 base from V and 4 bases from J, with 10 bases in between. CDR3 amino acids: CASSQGRGFYGYTF. The CDR3, as DNA: TGTGCCAGCAGCCAAGGGAGGGGATTCTATGGCTACACCTTC.

V gene TRBV10-3 combines with J gene TRBJ2-5, with D perhaps matching TRBD1 or TRBD2 (5 bases each). CDR3 length: 14 amino acids. The germline V gene has CDR1 ENHRY and CDR2 SYGVKD. V dropped 7 bases and J dropped 3 bases, with 15 bases sitting between them. CDR3 region: CAIKEGSEKETQYF. The CDR3 region has the DNA TGTGCCATCAAAGAGGGGAGCGAGAAAGAGACCCAGTACTTC.

The chain combines TRBV4-1 with TRBJ1-6; TRBD1 is a possible D gene (5 bases). The CDR3 is made up of 16 amino acids. Trimming shortened V by 1 base and J by 8 bases, and 15 bases separated the two germline ends. CDR1 and CDR2 from the germline V gene are MGHRA and YSYEKL. CDR3 protein: CASSQAGTPRDSPLHF. Written as DNA, the CDR3 is TGCGCCAGCAGCCAAGCCGGGACCCCGAGGGATTCACCCCTCCACTTT.